This T cell receptor beta chain was documented in a study of cytomegalovirus exposure and HLA in healthy donors. Whole-study context: The approximately 120 million unique TCR beta sequences, from about 170 million T cells, were found by an earlier analysis. Points from the study as a whole: A few CMV-associated chains proved CMV antigen-specific in vitro. While the bulk of TCR sequences proved rare, some public TCRs turned up in many donors.

As for this clone: Its antigen is currently unknown.

PCR primers comprised 60 Vbeta and 13 Jbeta primers. TCRdb keeps only in-frame clones here, not all; method: immunoSEQ multiplex PCR. The data hold 95,000 or so clones, with 81% observed a single time. The receptor was isolated from a woman between 65 and 79 years old in good health and CMV-seropositive. Sequenced input: PBMCs.

The CDR3 loop reads CASSSGTTYNEQFF. The CDR3 DNA follows: TGTGCCAGCAGCTCCGGGACTACGTACAATGAGCAGTTCTTC. The rearrangement uses TRBV5-6 and TRBJ2-1, with TRBD2 matching over 7 bases. The CDR3 sequence is 14 residues long. Trimming cost V 3 bases and J 4 bases; bases outside gene matches: 4. The V gene's germline CDR1 is SGHDT and CDR2 YYEEEE.